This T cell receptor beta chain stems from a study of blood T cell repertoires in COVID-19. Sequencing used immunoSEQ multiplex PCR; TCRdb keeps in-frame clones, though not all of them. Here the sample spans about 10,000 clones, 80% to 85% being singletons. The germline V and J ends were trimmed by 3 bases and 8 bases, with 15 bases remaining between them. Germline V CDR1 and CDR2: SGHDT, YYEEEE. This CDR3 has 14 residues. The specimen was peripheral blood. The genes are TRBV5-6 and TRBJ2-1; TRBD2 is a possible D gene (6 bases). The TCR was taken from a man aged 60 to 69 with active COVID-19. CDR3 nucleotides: TGTGCCAGCAGCTGGTGGGGCAGGGACTATGAGCAGTTCTTC. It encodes CASSWWGRDYEQFF.